Following are 9 T cell receptor beta chains from one sample sequenced in a study of beta chain features in type 1 diabetes. Investigators reverse transcribed all isolated RNA, so they sequenced expressed TCRB transcripts. The data were produced by immunoSEQ multiplex PCR, yet TCRdb's version contains in-frame clones alone and is incomplete. The table lists 130,000 or so clones, about 9.7% of them singletons. Input material: central memory CD4+ T cells from blood. These TCRs come from a woman between 40 and 55 years old in good health.

The chain recombines TRBV11-2 with TRBJ1-1; D gene unclear. Germline CDR1 and CDR2: SGHAT and FQNNGV. The V and J ends lost 6 bases and 4 bases respectively, with 15 bases between them. This CDR3 is 14 amino acids long. CDR3 in DNA: TGTGCCAGCAGTCTACAGCTTCTGGCCACTGAAGCTTTCTTT. Amino acid sequence: CASSLQLLATEAFF. Full variable domain (remainder filled in from reference TRBV11-2 and TRBJ1-1): EAGVAQSPRYKIIEKRQSVAFWCNPISGHATLYWYQQILGQGPKLLIQFQNNGVVDDSQLPKDRFSAERLKGVDSTLKIQPAKLEDSAVYLCASSLQLLATEAFFGQGTRLTVV.

The chain is built from TRBV2 and TRBJ2-1; TRBD2 agrees at 11 bases. The J segment lost 6 bases and the V segment lost 6 bases, leaving 10 bases of the junction unmatched. This CDR3 comprises 16 residues. Germline lookup yields CDR1 SNHLY and CDR2 FYNNEI. The CDR3 DNA follows: TGTGCCAGCAGGGCCCCGCGTAGCGGGGGGGCCAATGAGCAGTTCTTC. It specifies CASRAPRSGGANEQFF.

This chain uses TRBV5-4 with TRBJ1-2; 9 bases match TRBD1. This CDR3 contains 14 residues. V was clipped by 2 bases and J by 8 bases; unmatched bases: 7. Looked up from germline, CDR1 is SGHNT and CDR2 is YYREEE (reference sequence). The CDR3 coding sequence is TGTGCCAGCAGCTTCCTGGACAGGGGTGGGGGCTACACCTTC. It codes for CASSFLDRGGGYTF.

CDR3 protein: CASSQDVSVNTEAFF. In DNA, the CDR3 is TGCGCCAGCAGCCAAGATGTGTCTGTGAACACTGAAGCTTTCTTT. The V and J genes are TRBV4-3 and TRBJ1-1; D call uncertain. CDR1 and CDR2 from the germline V gene are LGHNA and YSLEER. With 0 bases removed from V and 0 bases from J, the gap between germline ends came to 8 bases. There are 15 residues in the CDR3.

This clone was picked up a small number of times. The chain employs TRBV7-6 and TRBJ1-1; the D gene is possibly TRBD1 (6 bases). The CDR3 covers 15 residues. V gave up 1 base and J gave up 2 bases, with 11 bases separating them. The germline gives CDR1 SGHVS, CDR2 FNYEAQ. For the CDR3, the DNA is TGTGCCAGCAGCTTAGTATCTGGGACAAACACTGAAGCTTTCTTT. It encodes CASSLVSGTNTEAFF.

In this sample, this clone turned up a few times. The genes are TRBV5-1 and TRBJ1-4; D gene ambiguous. CDR3 length: 14 amino acids. Trimming took off 4 bases at V and 4 bases at J, with 11 bases between the two ends. Looked up from germline, CDR1 is SGHRS and CDR2 is YFSETQ. CDR3 DNA sequence: TGCGCCAGCAGCCTTGACGGGTATAATGAAAAACTGTTTTTT. Amino acid sequence: CASSLDGYNEKLFF. Combining the CDR3 with reference TRBV5-1 and TRBJ1-4 gives the whole variable domain KAGVTQTPRYLIKTRGQQVTLSCSPISGHRSVSWYQQTPGQGLQFLFEYFSETQRNKGNFPGRFSGRQFSNSRSEMNVSTLELGDSALYLCASSLDGYNEKLFFGSGTQLSVL.

There are many counts of this clone. J is TRBJ2-6 and V is TRBV5-4; the D is unclear. CDR3 length: 13 amino acids. With 2 bases removed from V and 3 bases from J, the gap between germline ends came to 3 bases. Germline assignment: CDR1 SGHNT and CDR2 YYREEE (reference sequence). The CDR3 spells CASSFGGANVLTF. CDR3 bases: TGTGCCAGCAGCTTCGGTGGGGCCAACGTCCTGACTTTC.

Points on this clone: It may be a read error: a sequence one base away is much more abundant. The chain uses TRBV6-4 and TRBJ1-2, with 8 nucleotides matching TRBD1. The length of the CDR3 is 14 residues. V lost 3 bases, J lost 0 bases, and 0 bases stayed unmatched. CDR1 MRHNA and CDR2 SNTAGT come from the germline V gene. The CDR3 is CASSEGQANYGYTF. In DNA form, the CDR3 reads TGTGCCAGCAGTGAGGGACAGGCTAACTATGGCTACACCTTC.

This chain joins TRBV7-7 and TRBJ2-1, with TRBD2 identical over 9 bases. This CDR3 contains 17 residues. Germline values: CDR1 SSHAT, CDR2 FNYEAQ (reference sequence). Trimming removed 11 bases from V and 4 bases from J; junction bases left unmatched: 18. This CDR3 reads CAVVEGQLAGRYNEQFF. CDR3 in DNA: TGTGCCGTGGTAGAGGGGCAACTAGCGGGCCGGTACAATGAGCAGTTCTTC.